The 6 T cell receptor beta chains given below trace back to one sample, sequenced in a study of spatial heterogeneity in lung cancer. One entry per CDR3 protein, called by TCRdb with MiXCR from the 5' RACE reads. The repertoire holds 10,000 to 15,000 distinct CDR3 sequences, with 3% to 5% as singletons. Indicated time point: sample taken at primary tumor resection. TCRs were sequenced from unsorted whole RNA of tumor, nontumor lung or PBMC. The sequences come from PBMCs, collected at surgery. These receptors originate from a male donor with early-stage non-small cell lung cancer.

This clonotype was seen ten or more times. This beta chain slipped into a library made for alpha chains as a stray read, so its size is not meaningful. The rearrangement uses TRBV10-3 and TRBJ1-5; 8 nucleotides align to TRBD1. Germline trimming cut 6 bases from V and 4 bases from J; bases unmatched to any gene: 5. The length of the CDR3 is 14 residues. CDR1 and CDR2 from the germline V gene are ENHRY and SYGVKD. In nucleotides, the CDR3 is TGTGCCATCAGCCCGGACAGGGATAATCAGCCCCAGCATTTT. This codes for CAISPDRDNQPQHF.

This clonotype was counted at least ten times. A library made for alpha chains picked up this beta chain off target, so its size means little. V is TRBV18 and J is TRBJ2-7; D is uncertain. CDR3 length equals 13 residues. The germline V gene has CDR1 KGHSH and CDR2 LQKENI. V was trimmed by 6 bases and J by 6 bases, leaving 15 bases between them. The CDR3 is CASSPGPTGEQYF. DNA for the CDR3: TGTGCCAGCTCCCCCGGGCCCACGGGCGAGCAGTACTTC.

The sample holds many counts of this clonotype. This beta chain lies outside the target of a library built for alpha chains; its clone size means little. Here the CDR3 reads CATSDWPRGAGELFF. CDR3 bases: TGTGCCACCAGTGATTGGCCCCGGGGAGCCGGGGAGCTGTTTTTT. The chain links TRBV24-1 to TRBJ2-2, with D possibly being TRBD2 (5 bases). The CDR3 loop spans 15 amino acids. Germline-derived CDR1 and CDR2 are KGHDR and SFDVKD. Trimming shortened V by 2 bases and J by 6 bases, and 12 bases separated the two germline ends.

By proportion, this clonotype is hyperexpanded. Found in a library prepared for alpha chains, this beta chain is an off-target read, and its abundance has little meaning. The chain links TRBV7-7 to TRBJ2-3; D might be TRBD2 (7 bases). Trimming shortened V by 5 bases and J by 4 bases, and 10 bases separated the two germline ends. The germline V gene has CDR1 SSHAT and CDR2 FNYEAQ (reference sequence). This CDR3 region has 13 residues. The CDR3 sequence: CASSEGGADTQYF. CDR3 sequence (DNA): TGTGCCAGCAGCGAAGGGGGGGCAGATACGCAGTATTTT. Variable domain in full (rest from reference TRBV7-7 and TRBJ2-3): GAGVSQSPRYKVTKRGQDVTLRCDPISSHATLYWYQQALGQGPEFLTYFNYEAQPDKSGLPSDRFSAERPEGSISTLTIQRTEQRDSAMYRCASSEGGADTQYFGPGTRLTVL.

This clonotype has ten or more counts. In a library made to pick up alpha chains, this beta chain is a stray read with a size that means little. The CDR3 protein is CSARVYQPTDTQYF. The CDR3 DNA reads TGCAGTGCTAGAGTGTACCAACCCACAGATACGCAGTATTTT. J is TRBJ2-3 and V is TRBV20-1, with no clear D. The CDR3 is made up of 14 amino acids. In germline, CDR1 is DFQATT, CDR2 SNEGSKA (reference sequence). The V and J ends lost 1 base and 2 bases respectively, with 10 bases between them.

The table lists this clonotype with many counts. Within a library made for alpha chains, this beta chain is off target, and its count is uninformative. The chain has TRBV5-6 and TRBJ2-7; possibly TRBD2 for D (7 bases). V was clipped by 4 bases and J by 0 bases, with 17 bases between them. Per germline, CDR1 SGHDT and CDR2 YYEEEE. This CDR3 is 16 amino acids long. CDR3 DNA sequence: TGTGCCAGCAGCCAGATCTTAGGGGGGGCCTCCTACGAGCAGTACTTC. It codes for CASSQILGGASYEQYF. Variable domain in full (rest from reference TRBV5-6 and TRBJ2-7): DAGVTQSPTHLIKTRGQQVTLRCSPKSGHDTVSWYQQALGQGPQFIFQYYEEEERQRGNFPDRFSGHQFPNYSSELNVNALLLGDSALYLCASSQILGGASYEQYFGPGTRLTVT.